There are many counts of the clone carrying this TCR beta chain. Its antigen is unidentified. One end of the junction is discordant with germline, which a read error may explain. This specimen comes from a study of T cells after yellow fever vaccination. The germline CDR1 and CDR2 sequences are SGHRS and YFSETQ. The CDR3 runs 18 residues. Study-level points and caveats: A minor fraction of clonotypes spanned both CD4 and CD8 compartments.

UMIs were added to TCR cDNA along with a universal primer site when it was made by 5'RACE template switching. TCRdb reanalysed the 5' RACE reads using MiXCR and keeps one entry per CDR3 protein. In the table there are 300,000 to 400,000 distinct CDR3 sequences, about 4% of which are singletons. This sequence was found in a man between 18 and 35 years old who received the YFV17D yellow fever vaccine. This chain links TRBV5-1 with TRBJ2-1, with D possibly TRBD2 on 5 matching bases. The sequenced sample was PBMCs, obtained 5 days after the yellow fever booster vaccination. CDR3: CASSLDGRLATPYSEQFF. The CDR3, as DNA: TGCGCCAGCAGCTTGGATGGGCGTCTAGCTACCCCCTACAGTGAGCAGTTCTTC.